One sample yielded the 6 T cell receptor beta chains listed below, sequenced in a study of blood T cell repertoires in COVID-19. The data were produced by immunoSEQ multiplex PCR, yet TCRdb's version contains in-frame clones alone and is incomplete. The sample consists of some 450,000 clones, 70% to 90% of them appearing once. The sample consisted of peripheral blood. These TCRs come from a young man with COVID-19, enrolled during active disease.

The CDR3 DNA sequence: TGCAGCGTTAGGATACAGGAAAGGATGTTCTTC. Its translation: CSVRIQERMFF. This chain links TRBV29-1 with TRBJ2-1, with a weak D call TRBD1 (5 bases). Germline loops: CDR1 SQVTM, CDR2 ANQGSEA. The length of the CDR3 is 11 residues. V was clipped by 5 bases and J by 15 bases, with 17 bases between them.

The chain is built from TRBV5-5 and TRBJ1-3; D unresolved. Trimming took 4 bases from V and 0 from J, leaving 11 bases between them. CDR3 length: 15 amino acids. CDR1 and CDR2 (germline): SGHKS, YYEKEE (reference sequence). The CDR3 region is CASSQPGRSGNTIYF. The CDR3 DNA follows: TGTGCCAGCAGCCAACCAGGTCGCTCTGGAAACACCATATATTTT.

This clone was seen a handful of times. The V call is TRBV4-1, the J call TRBJ2-1; TRBD2 agrees at 7 bases. V was clipped by 5 bases and J by 0 bases; unmatched bases: 7. This CDR3 spans 16 amino acids. From germline, CDR1 is MGHRA and CDR2 YSYEKL. The CDR3 nucleotides read TGCGCCAGCAGCACAGCGGGACTCAGCTCCTACAATGAGCAGTTCTTC. Translating it yields CASSTAGLSSYNEQFF.

V is TRBV10-2 and J is TRBJ2-1; a weak D match, TRBD1 (5 bases). This CDR3 is built from 13 residues. CDR1 is WSHSY and CDR2 is SAAADI in the germline V gene. V was trimmed by 10 bases and J by 4 bases, leaving 14 bases between them. CDR3 sequence reads: CATRVDLYNEQFF. In DNA, the CDR3 is TGCGCCACCAGGGTAGATCTTTACAATGAGCAGTTCTTC.

This chain uses TRBV5-4 with TRBJ2-1; D is ambiguous. The CDR3 sequence is 12 residues long. Trimming stripped 2 bases from V and 6 bases from J, with 6 bases between. Germline lookup yields CDR1 SGHNT and CDR2 YYREEE (reference sequence). CDR3 sequence reads: CASSFNSNEQFF. In DNA form, the CDR3 reads TGTGCCAGCAGCTTTAACTCCAATGAGCAGTTCTTC.

The chain links TRBV19 to TRBJ2-7; D perhaps matches TRBD1 (6 bases). Germline values: CDR1 LNHDA, CDR2 SQIVND (reference sequence). V was clipped by 6 bases and J by 0 bases, with 12 bases between them. The CDR3 loop spans 14 amino acids. This CDR3 reads CASSHGTPSYEQYF. The CDR3 bases are TGTGCCAGTAGCCACGGGACACCCTCCTACGAGCAGTACTTC.